These T cell receptor beta chains were read from a single sample in a study of regulatory T cells in long-lasting Graves disease. In TCRdb, the multiplex PCR reads were re-called with MiXCR into one record per CDR3 protein. This table holds nearly 350,000 distinct CDR3 sequences, about 19% found once. The sample was peripheral blood mononuclear cells (PBMCs), taken when the disease was refractory, from a patient treated with antithyroid drugs. Receptor source: a female donor with Graves disease. The CDR3 runs from the conserved cysteine through the conserved F or W. The D gene is left open where the match is weak. For some rows the clone size is stated as once, few or many, or as a class when expanded; others skip it.

d_call: NA; j_call: TRBJ1-6; v_call: TRBV30; clone_size: NA; cdr3_aa: CAWSAGPTRQSPLHF; cdr3_nt: TGTGCCTGGAGTGCTGGTCCGACTCGCCAGTCACCCCTCCACTTT
d_call: NA; j_call: TRBJ1-2; v_call: TRBV2; clone_size: many; cdr3_aa: CASSEYGIDGYTF; cdr3_nt: TGTGCCAGCAGTGAATACGGAATAGATGGCTACACCTTC
d_call: TRBD2; j_call: TRBJ2-2; v_call: TRBV28; clone_size: many; cdr3_aa: CASSPGGRGNGELFF; cdr3_nt: TGTGCCAGCAGCCCCGGCGGGAGAGGAAACGGGGAGCTGTTTTTT
d_call: NA; j_call: TRBJ1-4; v_call: TRBV30; clone_size: NA; cdr3_aa: CAWSVPGATNEKLFF; cdr3_nt: TGTGCCTGGAGTGTACCTGGGGCAACTAATGAAAAACTGTTTTTT
d_call: NA; j_call: TRBJ1-2; v_call: TRBV11-2; clone_size: many; cdr3_aa: CASSSPREGSHGYTF; cdr3_nt: TGTGCCAGCAGCTCCCCCAGGGAGGGGTCCCATGGCTACACCTTC
d_call: TRBD2; j_call: TRBJ2-7; v_call: TRBV12-3/TRBV12-4; clone_size: many; cdr3_aa: CASSLRDGGSSYEQYF; cdr3_nt: TGTGCCAGCAGTTTAAGAGATGGCGGGAGCTCCTACGAGCAGTACTTC
d_call: TRBD1; j_call: TRBJ1-2; v_call: TRBV2; clone_size: many; cdr3_aa: CASRQGGSYGYTF; cdr3_nt: TGTGCCAGCAGACAGGGGGGTAGCTATGGCTACACCTTC
d_call: TRBD2; j_call: TRBJ2-7; v_call: TRBV6-1; clone_size: NA; cdr3_aa: CANSPGLADLLYEQYF; cdr3_nt: TGTGCCAACAGCCCGGGACTAGCGGATCTGCTCTACGAGCAGTACTTC
d_call: NA; j_call: TRBJ1-2; v_call: TRBV5-1; clone_size: many; cdr3_aa: CASSLGGFSGYTF; cdr3_nt: TGCGCCAGCAGCCTGGGGGGTTTTAGTGGCTACACCTTC
d_call: NA; j_call: TRBJ1-3; v_call: TRBV30; clone_size: once; cdr3_aa: CAWTPAFWGSGNTIYF; cdr3_nt: TGTGCCTGGACCCCCGCGTTTTGGGGCTCTGGAAACACCATATATTTT
d_call: TRBD2; j_call: TRBJ2-2; v_call: TRBV6-5; clone_size: few; cdr3_aa: CASSYSMRLAGNTGELFF; cdr3_nt: TGTGCCAGCAGTTACTCGATGAGGCTAGCGGGTAACACCGGGGAGCTGTTTTTT
d_call: TRBD1; j_call: TRBJ1-1; v_call: TRBV12-3/TRBV12-4; clone_size: NA; cdr3_aa: CASSPNYRGTEAFF; cdr3_nt: TGTGCCAGCAGTCCTAATTACAGGGGAACTGAAGCTTTCTTT
d_call: TRBD2; j_call: TRBJ2-7; v_call: TRBV7-9; clone_size: few; cdr3_aa: CASRKRESPYEQYF; cdr3_nt: TGTGCCAGCAGGAAGCGGGAGAGTCCCTACGAGCAGTACTTC
d_call: TRBD2; j_call: TRBJ2-3; v_call: TRBV3-1; clone_size: NA; cdr3_aa: CASSQEGLVAGEMTDTQYF; cdr3_nt: TGTGCCAGCAGCCAAGAGGGACTTGTAGCGGGGGAGATGACAGATACGCAGTATTTT
d_call: NA; j_call: TRBJ1-1; v_call: TRBV7-9; clone_size: few; cdr3_aa: CASSIGPGALLDTEAFF; cdr3_nt: TGTGCCAGCAGCATCGGTCCGGGGGCGCTTCTGGACACTGAAGCTTTCTTT
d_call: TRBD1; j_call: TRBJ1-2; v_call: TRBV4-1; clone_size: many; cdr3_aa: CASSQGTGNSGYTF; cdr3_nt: TGCGCCAGCAGCCAAGGGACAGGGAATAGCGGCTACACCTTC
d_call: NA; j_call: TRBJ2-4; v_call: TRBV2; clone_size: many; cdr3_aa: CASSTQVGNIQYF; cdr3_nt: TGTGCCAGCAGTACCCAGGTTGGAAACATTCAGTACTTC
d_call: NA; j_call: TRBJ1-2; v_call: TRBV7-2; clone_size: NA; cdr3_aa: CASRPRLSNPSSFGYTF; cdr3_nt: TGTGCCAGCAGGCCTCGCCTTTCAAACCCTTCTTCCTTTGGCTACACCTTC
d_call: NA; j_call: TRBJ1-6; v_call: TRBV20-1; clone_size: NA; cdr3_aa: CSARRDGPNSPLHF; cdr3_nt: TGCAGTGCTAGGAGGGACGGACCCAATTCACCCCTCCACTTT
d_call: NA; j_call: TRBJ2-7; v_call: TRBV20-1; clone_size: many; cdr3_aa: CPEASEYYEQYF; cdr3_nt: TGCCCGGAGGCTAGCGAATACTACGAGCAGTACTTC
d_call: NA; j_call: TRBJ2-7; v_call: TRBV11-3; clone_size: many; cdr3_aa: CASSLSPYEQYF; cdr3_nt: TGTGCCAGCAGCTTAAGTCCCTACGAGCAGTACTTC
d_call: TRBD1; j_call: TRBJ2-7; v_call: TRBV3-1; clone_size: NA; cdr3_aa: CASSRGTGGEQYF; cdr3_nt: TGTGCCAGCAGCCGAGGGACAGGGGGCGAGCAGTACTTC
d_call: TRBD1; j_call: TRBJ1-4; v_call: TRBV27; clone_size: few; cdr3_aa: CASSFLGTENEKLFF; cdr3_nt: TGTGCCAGCAGTTTTCTCGGGACAGAAAATGAAAAACTGTTTTTT
d_call: NA; j_call: TRBJ1-5; v_call: TRBV6-5; clone_size: many; cdr3_aa: CASSYSMFRTDNQPQHF; cdr3_nt: TGTGCCAGCAGTTACTCGATGTTCAGAACCGATAATCAGCCCCAGCATTTT
d_call: NA; j_call: TRBJ2-2; v_call: TRBV3-1; clone_size: many; cdr3_aa: CASSQVSGPTGELFF; cdr3_nt: TGTGCCAGCAGCCAAGTTTCGGGGCCCACCGGGGAGCTGTTTTTT
d_call: NA; j_call: TRBJ2-7; v_call: TRBV7-2; clone_size: many; cdr3_aa: CASSLQSLSGYEQYF; cdr3_nt: TGTGCCAGCAGCTTACAGAGCTTGTCCGGCTACGAGCAGTACTTC